This entry features one TCR beta chain sequence. This sample was included in a study of CD8 T cells in Susac syndrome. RNA amounts of roughly 0.45 to 1 ug underwent reverse transcription with random hexamers. TCRdb analysed the immunoSEQ multiplex PCR reads with MiXCR anew, one entry per CDR3 protein. The sample records 240,000 or so distinct CDR3 sequences, 90% to 96% being singletons. This CDR3 comprises 16 residues. Germline-derived CDR1 and CDR2 are SGDLS and YYNGEE. V lost 0 bases to trimming and J lost 3 bases, with 15 bases between them. Bulk CD8+ and CD4+ cells came from magnetic negative isolation; CD8+ TEMRA by FACS.

Sequenced: CD4+ T cells from PBMCs. This sequence originates from a human donor with Susac syndrome. V and J are TRBV9 and TRBJ1-1; no clear D gene. The CDR3 DNA is TGTGCCAGCAGCGTAGCTCTCGTAGAAAGGGACACTGAAGCTTTCTTT. Protein: CASSVALVERDTEAFF.